These 4 T cell receptor beta chains originate from one sample sequenced in a study of blood T cell repertoires in COVID-19. Only in-frame clones appear in the TCRdb table, and some are missing; sequencing was by immunoSEQ multiplex PCR. The table lists roughly 52,000 clones, around 90% of them singletons, with approximately 28% in the top ten. Sequencing input: peripheral blood. All receptors derive from a woman at least 80 years old with acute or convalescent COVID-19.

J is TRBJ2-2 and V is TRBV11-2, with TRBD2 matching over 12 bases. Germline V gene data show CDR1 as SGHAT and CDR2 as FQNNGV. The J segment lost 5 bases and the V segment lost 5 bases, leaving 3 bases of the junction unmatched. The CDR3 has 15 amino acids. Here the CDR3 DNA reads TGTGCCAGCAGCCTACTAGCGGGGGGAACCGGGGAGCTGTTTTTT. It is translated as CASSLLAGGTGELFF. Full variable domain (remainder filled in from reference TRBV11-2 and TRBJ2-2): EAGVAQSPRYKIIEKRQSVAFWCNPISGHATLYWYQQILGQGPKLLIQFQNNGVVDDSQLPKDRFSAERLKGVDSTLKIQPAKLEDSAVYLCASSLLAGGTGELFFGEGSRLTVL.

The chain combines TRBV19 with TRBJ2-1; D perhaps matches TRBD2 (6 bases). This CDR3 spans 14 amino acids. Germline values: CDR1 LNHDA, CDR2 SQIVND (reference sequence). V was clipped by 5 bases and J by 1 base, with 9 bases between them. CDR3 residues: CASSGGSSYNEQFF. The CDR3 region has the DNA TGTGCCAGTAGTGGGGGGTCTTCCTACAATGAGCAGTTCTTC.

This clone was found a few times. The gene calls are TRBV14 and TRBJ1-2; D might be TRBD1 (6 bases). The CDR3 contains 15 residues. Trimming took off 4 bases at V and 8 bases at J, with 20 bases between the two ends. Germline V gene data show CDR1 as SGHDN and CDR2 as FVKESK. CDR3 in DNA: TGTGCCAGCAGCCCCCTACAGGGAACCCGGGAAGGCTACACCTTC. Encoded protein: CASSPLQGTREGYTF.

V is TRBV28 and J is TRBJ1-1, with a possible D match to TRBD1 (6 bases). Germline-derived CDR1 and CDR2 are MDHEN and SYDVKM. The CDR3 totals 14 residues. V was shortened by 2 bases and J by 4 bases, with 11 bases between the two germline ends. In DNA form, the CDR3 reads TGTGCCAGCAGTTTACAGGGGACGGGCACTGAAGCTTTCTTT. Its protein is CASSLQGTGTEAFF.